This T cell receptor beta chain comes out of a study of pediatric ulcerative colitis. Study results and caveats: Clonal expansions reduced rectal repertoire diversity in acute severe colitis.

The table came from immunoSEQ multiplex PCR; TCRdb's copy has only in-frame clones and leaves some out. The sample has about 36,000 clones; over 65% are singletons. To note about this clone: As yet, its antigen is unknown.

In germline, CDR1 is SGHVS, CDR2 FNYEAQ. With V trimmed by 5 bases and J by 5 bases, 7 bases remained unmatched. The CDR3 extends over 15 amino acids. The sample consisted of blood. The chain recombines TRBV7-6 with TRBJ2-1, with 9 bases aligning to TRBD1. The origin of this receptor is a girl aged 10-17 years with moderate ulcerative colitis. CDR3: CASSLRDRANNEQFF. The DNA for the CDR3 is TGTGCCAGCAGCCTCCGGGACAGGGCTAACAATGAGCAGTTCTTC.